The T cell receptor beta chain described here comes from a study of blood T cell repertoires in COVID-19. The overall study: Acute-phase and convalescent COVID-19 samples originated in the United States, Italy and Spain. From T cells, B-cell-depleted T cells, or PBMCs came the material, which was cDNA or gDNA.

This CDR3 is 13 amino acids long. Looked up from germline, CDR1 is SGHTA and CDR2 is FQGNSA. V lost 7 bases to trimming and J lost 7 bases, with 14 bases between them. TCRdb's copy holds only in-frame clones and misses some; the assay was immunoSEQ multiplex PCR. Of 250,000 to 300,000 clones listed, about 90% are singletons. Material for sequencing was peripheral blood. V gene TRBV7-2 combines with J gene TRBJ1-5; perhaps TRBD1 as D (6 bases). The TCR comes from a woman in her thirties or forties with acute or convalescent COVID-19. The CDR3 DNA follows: TGTGCCAGCAAACAGGGAGTGGGCCAGCCCCAGCATTTT. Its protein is CASKQGVGQPQHF.